The clone carrying this TCR beta chain was observed a single time. Antigen unknown. The data stem from a study of T cell responses to AZD1222 COVID-19 vaccine. The wider study: Pooled samples include second doses given at about 4 or 12 weeks.

The study's findings and limits: Once two AZD1222 doses were given, Spike-specific TCR breadth and depth went up. Clonal diversity was possibly underestimated, and white British individuals and females predominated among donors. Just a handful of AZD1222 recipients tested seropositive at baseline.

The CDR3 is 15 amino acids. Trimming shortened V by 3 bases and J by 0 bases, and 12 bases separated the two germline ends. CDR1 and CDR2 from the germline V gene are LNHDA and SQIVND (reference sequence). The table came from immunoSEQ multiplex PCR; TCRdb's copy has only in-frame clones and leaves some out. The repertoire holds roughly 140,000 clones, with 80% to 90% as singletons. This clonotype was obtained from an adult in good health. The J gene is TRBJ2-7, the V gene TRBV19; a possible D gene is TRBD2 (6 bases). Specimen: peripheral blood, collected on day 0 of AZD1222 vaccination. The CDR3 bases are TGTGCCAGTAGTATTTTGGGGACTGCCTCCTACGAGCAGTACTTC. Protein: CASSILGTASYEQYF.